This TCR beta chain was identified during a study of T-cell reconstitution after alpha-beta-depleted transplantation in children. The length of the CDR3 is 13 residues. Per the germline V gene, CDR1 is SGHNT and CDR2 is YYREEE (reference sequence). The junction had 3 bases not matched to a gene; V was cut back by 6 bases and J by 0 bases. Unique molecular identifiers were used in preparing the TCRbeta library. Using its own MiXCR run on the PCR reads, TCRdb lists one record per CDR3 protein. The sample contains 75,000 to 100,000 distinct CDR3 sequences, roughly 8% of which appear only once. The rearrangement links TRBV5-4 to TRBJ2-7; 7 bases map to TRBD1. The clonotype comes from a human donor who donated a stem cell graft to a child with congenital amegakaryocytic thrombocytopenia. This specimen was PBMCs from the stem cell graft donor, taken from the stem cell graft. CDR3 DNA: TGTGCCAGCACCAGACAGGGCTCCTACGAGCAGTACTTC. It specifies CASTRQGSYEQYF.